The 23 T cell receptor beta chains below come from one sample, sequenced in a study of blood T cell repertoires in COVID-19. The protocol was immunoSEQ multiplex PCR, while the TCRdb copy is restricted to in-frame clones and leaves out a portion. The sample includes 200,000 to 300,000 clones, over 75% seen only once; the top ten take 0.7%. The sequenced material came from peripheral blood. All receptors come from a human donor in a cohort sampled during active COVID-19.

The chain employs TRBV9 and TRBJ2-3; D is undetermined. V was clipped by 0 bases and J by 2 bases, with 13 bases between them. Germline loops: CDR1 SGDLS, CDR2 YYNGEE. The CDR3 runs 16 residues. The CDR3 DNA sequence: TGTGCCAGCAGCGTAGGGCTAGGTGCCTACACAGATACGCAGTATTTT. Amino acids: CASSVGLGAYTDTQYF.

V usage is TRBV6-6 and J usage is TRBJ2-7, with a possible D match to TRBD1 (5 bases). Germline V gene data show CDR1 as MNHNY and CDR2 as SVGAGI (reference sequence). With 0 bases removed from V and 0 bases from J, the gap between germline ends came to 12 bases. This CDR3 is built from 16 residues. The CDR3 DNA sequence: TGTGCCAGCAGTTACTCGCGACAGATCGACTCCTACGAGCAGTACTTC. Residues: CASSYSRQIDSYEQYF.

This chain joins TRBV6-5 and TRBJ2-7; possible D gene TRBD2, 5 bases. CDR1 and CDR2 (germline): MNHEY, SVGAGI. The CDR3 is made up of 12 amino acids. Trimming stripped 8 bases from V and 2 bases from J, with 10 bases between. The DNA for the CDR3 is TGTGCCAGCGCGGGCCCTACCTACGAGCAGTACTTC. Its protein is CASAGPTYEQYF.

This clone was detected only once. The chain joins TRBV6-5 to TRBJ1-2, with 7 nucleotides matching TRBD1. J gave up 3 bases and V 6 bases, and 4 bases lay outside the gene matches. Germline CDR1 reads MNHEY; CDR2 reads SVGAGI. This CDR3 region has 13 residues. This CDR3 is CASRPGTDYGYTF. CDR3 coding DNA: TGTGCCAGCAGGCCCGGGACAGACTATGGCTACACCTTC.

The rearrangement joins TRBV29-1 to TRBJ1-1, with D unresolved. The CDR3 has 13 amino acids. Germline values: CDR1 SQVTM, CDR2 ANQGSEA. The V and J ends lost 5 bases and 0 bases respectively, with 10 bases between them. CDR3 in DNA: TGCAGCGTTTCGGAGAGCATGAACACTGAAGCTTTCTTT. Residues: CSVSESMNTEAFF.

The chain employs TRBV9 and TRBJ1-1; 7 positions match TRBD1. The CDR3 length is 15 residues. V lost 3 bases, J lost 0 bases, and 5 bases stayed unmatched. The germline CDR1 and CDR2 sequences are SGDLS and YYNGEE. The CDR3 is CASSGTGTVNTEAFF. In DNA, the CDR3 is TGTGCCAGCAGCGGAACCGGGACAGTGAACACTGAAGCTTTCTTT. The complete variable domain, with remaining parts taken from reference TRBV9 and TRBJ1-1, reads DSGVTQTPKHLITATGQRVTLRCSPRSGDLSVYWYQQSLDQGLQFLIQYYNGEERAKGNILERFSAQQFPDLHSELNLSSLELGDSALYFCASSGTGTVNTEAFFGQGTRLTVV.

V and J are TRBV27 and TRBJ1-1; 7 nucleotides match TRBD1. The CDR3 is 15 amino acids. Trimming cost V 5 bases and J 1 base; bases outside gene matches: 7. Germline CDR1 and CDR2: MNHEY and SMNVEV (reference sequence). CDR3 sequence: CASSPTGLGNTEAFF. As DNA, the CDR3 is TGTGCCAGCAGTCCGACAGGGTTGGGGAACACTGAAGCTTTCTTT.

The chain is built from TRBV9 and TRBJ1-2; TRBD1 might be the D (5 bases). Per germline, CDR1 SGDLS and CDR2 YYNGEE. The V end lost 0 bases, the J end lost 8 bases, and 11 bases lay between the germline ends. CDR3 length: 13 amino acids. CDR3 bases: TGTGCCAGCAGCGTAGGCCAAAGGGGCGGCTACACCTTC. Its protein is CASSVGQRGGYTF.

This clone was observed a few times. The chain joins TRBV7-3 to TRBJ2-1; TRBD1 agrees at 10 bases. Germline V gives CDR1 SGHTA, CDR2 FQGTGA. J was trimmed by 9 bases and V by 4 bases; bases with no gene match: 6. The CDR3 is 14 residues long. For the CDR3, the DNA is TGTGCCAGCAGCTCCGGGACAGGGGCCACTGAGCAGTTCTTC. Amino acid sequence: CASSSGTGATEQFF. The whole variable domain, filled in from reference TRBV7-3 and TRBJ2-1, reads GAGVSQTPSNKVTEKGKYVELRCDPISGHTALYWYRQSLGQGPEFLIYFQGTGAADDSGLPNDRFFAVRPEGSVSTLKIQRTERGDSAVYLCASSSGTGATEQFFGPGTRLTVL.

The chain links TRBV29-1 to TRBJ2-7; maybe TRBD2 (5 bases). The CDR3 is 13 amino acids. CDR1 and CDR2 from the germline V gene are SQVTM and ANQGSEA. V lost 6 bases and J 1 base, leaving 13 bases between the germline ends. CDR3 nucleotides: TGCAGCGTGACTATAAGCGGATCCTACGAGCAGTACTTC. Encoded protein: CSVTISGSYEQYF.

V is TRBV4-3 and J is TRBJ2-7; TRBD1 matches at 11 bases. The CDR3 loop spans 14 amino acids. CDR1 and CDR2 from the germline V gene are LGHNA and YSLEER. The trim removed 1 base at V and 6 bases at J, leaving 2 bases unmatched. The CDR3 sequence is CASSQGDRGGEQYF. The CDR3 nucleotides read TGCGCCAGCAGCCAAGGGGACAGGGGGGGCGAGCAGTACTTC.

This rearrangement joins TRBV30 to TRBJ1-2; 8 bases align to TRBD1. The CDR3 is made up of 13 amino acids. V was clipped by 8 bases and J by 4 bases; unmatched bases: 9. Germline V lookup: CDR1 GTSNPN, CDR2 SVGIG (reference sequence). The CDR3 sequence: CAVTTGALYGYTF. The CDR3 bases are TGTGCCGTGACGACAGGGGCCCTCTATGGCTACACCTTC.

This chain connects TRBV7-9 to TRBJ1-2; D is unclear. Trimming took 5 bases from V and 0 from J, leaving 10 bases between them. This CDR3 spans 14 amino acids. Germline lookup yields CDR1 SEHNR and CDR2 FQNEAQ (reference sequence). The CDR3: CASSRAGSNYGYTF. The DNA of the CDR3 is TGTGCCAGCAGCCGTGCAGGATCTAACTATGGCTACACCTTC.

V usage is TRBV7-9 and J usage is TRBJ2-5, with D possibly TRBD1 on 6 matching bases. In germline, CDR1 is SEHNR, CDR2 FQNEAQ (reference sequence). The CDR3 extends over 14 amino acids. The germline V and J ends were trimmed by 6 bases and 2 bases, with 13 bases remaining between them. The chain's CDR3 is CASRSGQLQETQYF. In DNA, the CDR3 is TGTGCCAGCAGATCAGGACAGTTACAAGAGACCCAGTACTTC.

The rearrangement links TRBV29-1 to TRBJ1-1; a weak D match, TRBD1 (6 bases). Per the germline V gene, CDR1 is SQVTM and CDR2 is ANQGSEA. Trimming shortened V by 8 bases and J by 2 bases, and 12 bases separated the two germline ends. This CDR3 comprises 12 residues. CDR3 bases: TGCAGCTGGGGGCAAACTAACACTGAAGCTTTCTTT. Encoded protein: CSWGQTNTEAFF.

The chain recombines TRBV27 with TRBJ2-7; TRBD2 matches at 8 bases. CDR3 length: 18 amino acids. Germline CDR1 and CDR2: MNHEY and SMNVEV (reference sequence). Losses at the gene ends were 2 bases for V and 4 bases for J; bases not matched to a gene: 16. CDR3 region: CASSLISPRGGQGYEQYF. Written as DNA, the CDR3 is TGTGCCAGCAGTTTAATCTCACCCCGGGGGGGGCAAGGGTACGAGCAGTACTTC.

The chain is built from TRBV12-3 or TRBV12-4 and TRBJ1-1, with D tentatively TRBD1 (6 bases). Trimming removed 2 bases from V and 3 bases from J, with 7 bases in between. CDR3 length: 13 amino acids. CDR3 sequence reads: CASSLKGDTEAFF. CDR3 nucleotides: TGTGCCAGCAGTTTAAAGGGGGACACTGAAGCTTTCTTT.

The chain carries TRBV21-1 and TRBJ1-1; TRBD1, the D gene given by the table, was not confirmed from the DNA. TRBV21-1 is a documented pseudogene. The CDR3 is 18 residues long. The CDR3 region is CASSADRGPHPSNTEAFF. The CDR3 nucleotides are TGTGCCAGCAGCGCAGACAGGGGGCCTCACCCCTCGAACACTGAAGCTTTCTTT.

The rearrangement uses TRBV28 and TRBJ1-5; D possibly corresponds to TRBD1 (6 bases). Trimming stripped 6 bases from V and 4 bases from J, with 10 bases between. Germline V gene lookup returns CDR1 MDHEN and CDR2 SYDVKM. CDR3 length: 13 residues. CDR3 nucleotide sequence: TGTGCCAGCAGGCCAACAGGGAATCAGCCCCAGCATTTT. Translated, it gives CASRPTGNQPQHF.

The chain carries TRBV6-6 and TRBJ1-1; TRBD1 aligns across 7 bases. The CDR3 runs to 15 residues. Germline assignment: CDR1 MNHNY and CDR2 SVGAGI (reference sequence). V was pared by 2 bases and J by 4 bases, with 7 bases of the junction left unmatched. The CDR3 sequence is CASSYQTGRGTEAFF. The CDR3 DNA follows: TGTGCCAGCAGTTACCAGACAGGGAGAGGCACTGAAGCTTTCTTT.

This chain links TRBV18 with TRBJ2-6, with D possibly being TRBD2 (6 bases). Trimming took 3 bases from V and 3 from J, leaving 15 bases between them. The germline V gene encodes CDR1 KGHSH and CDR2 LQKENI. This CDR3 contains 17 residues. CDR3 coding DNA: TGTGCCAGCTCACCGAGACCCGGGAGCATTGGGGCCAACGTCCTGACTTTC. Its translation is CASSPRPGSIGANVLTF.

The chain links TRBV7-6 to TRBJ2-7; 14 nucleotides agree with TRBD2. CDR3 length: 17 amino acids. The V gene end was trimmed by 1 base and the J gene end by 6 bases; junction bases not matched to a gene: 8. CDR1 SGHVS and CDR2 FNYEAQ come from the germline V gene. The CDR3 bases are TGTGCCAGCAGCTTAGGACTAGCGGGAGGGCTCTCCCTCGAGCAGTACTTC. Translated, it gives CASSLGLAGGLSLEQYF.

This chain links TRBV11-2 with TRBJ2-3; possible D gene TRBD1, 6 bases. The germline V and J ends were trimmed by 1 base and 2 bases, with 13 bases remaining between them. Per germline, CDR1 SGHAT and CDR2 FQNNGV. The length of the CDR3 is 16 residues. CDR3 sequence reads: CASSLVRGIHTDTQYF. Written as DNA, the CDR3 is TGTGCCAGCAGCTTAGTAAGGGGGATACACACAGATACGCAGTATTTT.